Listed below are T cell receptor beta chains from one sample, sequenced in a study of T cell changes during pregnancy in multiple sclerosis. The assay was immunoSEQ multiplex PCR, and TCRdb's table has in-frame clones only and misses some. The repertoire includes roughly 40,000 clones, 85% to 90% of them detected once, and under 0.65% sits in the top ten. The sample in question was CD4+ T cells from peripheral blood mononuclear cells, obtained in the first trimester of pregnancy. The source is a female donor with multiple sclerosis, enrolled in a pregnancy study. Both conserved end residues are part of each CDR3. D genes are given only for firm matches. Expanded clones get a size class; other rows say once, few or many, or leave the size out.

d_gene | j_gene | v_gene | abundance | CDR3nt | CDR3aa
TRBD2 | TRBJ2-7 | TRBV30 | . | TGTGCCTGGAGTGTAGACAGCGGGAGGGCCTACGAGCAGTACTTC | CAWSVDSGRAYEQYF
TRBD1 | TRBJ2-5 | TRBV19 | . | TGTGCCAGTAGTCGACAGGGGGCGGAAGAGACCCAGTACTTC | CASSRQGAEETQYF
TRBD1 | TRBJ1-3 | TRBV7-2 | . | TGTGCCAGCAGCCCGCCCGGGACAGGTGGAAACACCATATATTTT | CASSPPGTGGNTIYF
TRBD1 | TRBJ1-5 | TRBV10-3 | . | TGTGCCATCAGTGCCACCGGGACAGGGTACCAGCCCCAGCATTTT | CAISATGTGYQPQHF
TRBD2 | TRBJ2-2 | TRBV4-3 | . | TGCGCCAGCAGCCGGTTCTCCCCTCTAGCGGGAGGTTACACCGGGGAGCTGTTTTTT | CASSRFSPLAGGYTGELFF
TRBD1 | TRBJ1-1 | TRBV11-2 | . | TGTGCCAGCAGCCCCCGGGACAGGGGGTTCGGGTACACTGAAGCTTTCTTT | CASSPRDRGFGYTEAFF
TRBD1 | TRBJ1-1 | TRBV27 | . | TGTGCCAGCAGTTTGAGACAGGGAACTGAAGCTTTCTTT | CASSLRQGTEAFF
TRBD1 | TRBJ1-4 | TRBV27 | . | TGTGCCAGCAGTCCCAGGACAGGGGAGAAACTGTTTTTT | CASSPRTGEKLFF
. | TRBJ1-2 | TRBV6-1 | . | TGTGCCAGCAGTGTGTCCCCTCACTATGGCTACACCTTC | CASSVSPHYGYTF
TRBD2 | TRBJ2-5 | TRBV5-6 | . | TGTGCCAGCAGCTCGGTAGCGGGGGGTTCACAAGAGACCCAGTACTTC | CASSSVAGGSQETQYF
TRBD1 | TRBJ2-1 | TRBV18 | . | TGTGCCAGCTCAGGACAGGGAGACAATGAGCAGTTCTTC | CASSGQGDNEQFF
. | TRBJ2-3 | TRBV27 | few | TGTGCCAGCAGATCCGAGCGTGGGAGGCAGGGAGATACGCAGTATTTT | CASRSERGRQGDTQYF
TRBD2 | TRBJ2-1 | TRBV4-1 | few | TGCGCCAGCAGCCCCGTCCCGGGACTAGCCGCGAATGAGCAGTTCTTC | CASSPVPGLAANEQFF
TRBD1 | TRBJ2-7 | TRBV28 | . | TGTGCCAGTACAGGGGGCCCCTACGAGCAGTACTTC | CASTGGPYEQYF
TRBD2 | TRBJ2-5 | TRBV19 | . | TGTGCCAGTAGTCCGAGATTGACTAGCGGAAAGCGGTTGGAGACCCAGTACTTC | CASSPRLTSGKRLETQYF
. | TRBJ1-2 | TRBV7-9 | . | TGTGCCAGCAGCTTAGCCCCAGGGAGGGGCGGCTATGGCTACACCTTC | CASSLAPGRGGYGYTF
. | TRBJ1-1 | TRBV18 | . | TGTGCCAGCTCACCAGAGCGGGACATAGCTTTCTTT | CASSPERDIAFF